This T cell receptor beta chain originates from a study of T-cell reconstitution after alpha-beta-depleted transplantation in children. Preparation of the TCRbeta library used unique molecular identifiers. Using its own MiXCR run on the PCR reads, TCRdb lists one record per CDR3 protein. Of hundreds of thousands of distinct CDR3 sequences listed, over 15% are singletons. The specimen was PBMCs from the stem cell graft donor, collected from the stem cell graft. This TCR was sampled from a human donor who donated a stem cell graft to a child with acute myeloid leukemia.

The CDR3 nucleotides read TGTGCCAGCACCTTAGCGGGGGGTCTCTACAATGAGCAGTTCTTC. This codes for CASTLAGGLYNEQFF. The V and J genes are TRBV6-2 or TRBV6-3 and TRBJ2-1; 10 bases are a match to TRBD2. The CDR3 is 15 residues long. The V gene's germline CDR1 is MNHEY and CDR2 SVGEGT. With 7 bases clipped from V and 3 bases from J, the junction kept 6 bases outside the gene matches.